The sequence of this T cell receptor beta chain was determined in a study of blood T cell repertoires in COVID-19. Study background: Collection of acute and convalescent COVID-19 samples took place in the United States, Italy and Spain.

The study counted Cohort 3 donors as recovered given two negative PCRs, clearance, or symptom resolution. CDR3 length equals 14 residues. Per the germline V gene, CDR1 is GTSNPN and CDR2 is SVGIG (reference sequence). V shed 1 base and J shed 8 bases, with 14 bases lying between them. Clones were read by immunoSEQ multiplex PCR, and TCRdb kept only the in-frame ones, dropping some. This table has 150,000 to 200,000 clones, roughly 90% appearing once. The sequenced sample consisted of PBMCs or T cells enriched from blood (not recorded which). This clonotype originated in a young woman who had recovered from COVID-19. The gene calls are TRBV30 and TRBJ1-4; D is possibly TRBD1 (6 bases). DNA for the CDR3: TGTGCCTGGAGTGGGGGGGGCCGGAGGGAAAAACTGTTTTTT. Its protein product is CAWSGGGRREKLFF.